This passage covers 3 T cell receptor beta chains from one sample sequenced in a study of CD8 T cells in ankylosing spondylitis (TCRdb year 2017). Receptor libraries were prepared by 5' RACE. TCRdb lists the instrument as Illumina HiSeq 2500. TCRdb reprocessing: public reads trimmed at Q25 with fastp, clones called with MiXCR, in-frame beta chains kept. A single entry per CDR3 protein holds the most common genes and DNA from its merged rows. Across this sample there are roughly 100,000 distinct CDR3 sequences, with about 8% seen only once. The ten largest make up more than 9.5% of the sample. Sequencing used blood, either unsorted or a sorted T cell fraction (not recorded which). The receptors derive from a male donor with ankylosing spondylitis or in good health (not recorded which).

CDR3 in DNA: TGTGCCAGCAGCTCCTCAGTGGCGACCGGGACAAGCATACCCTACGAGCAGTACTTC. Residues: CASSSSVATGTSIPYEQYF. This chain connects TRBV11-1 to TRBJ2-7; perhaps TRBD1 as D (6 bases). The length of the CDR3 is 19 residues. Germline V gene sequence: CDR1 SGHAT, CDR2 FQDESV (reference sequence). Trimming stripped 4 bases from V and 2 bases from J, with 27 bases between.

This clonotype has a count of ten or more. This chain joins TRBV2 and TRBJ2-3, with 13 nucleotides matching TRBD2. This CDR3 comprises 16 residues. J was trimmed by 4 bases and V by 1 base; bases with no gene match: 2. Looked up from germline, CDR1 is SNHLY and CDR2 is FYNNEI. This chain's CDR3 is CASSEGTSGGADTQYF. CDR3 in DNA: TGTGCCAGCAGTGAAGGGACTAGCGGGGGCGCAGATACGCAGTATTTT.

This clonotype was counted between two and nine times. V usage is TRBV10-3 and J usage is TRBJ2-2; D is possibly TRBD1 (6 bases). This CDR3 has 14 residues. V was clipped by 6 bases and J by 6 bases, with 14 bases between them. Per germline, CDR1 ENHRY and CDR2 SYGVKD. CDR3 region: CAIREDPGAGELFF. CDR3 nucleotide sequence: TGTGCCATCAGAGAAGACCCAGGGGCCGGGGAGCTGTTTTTT.